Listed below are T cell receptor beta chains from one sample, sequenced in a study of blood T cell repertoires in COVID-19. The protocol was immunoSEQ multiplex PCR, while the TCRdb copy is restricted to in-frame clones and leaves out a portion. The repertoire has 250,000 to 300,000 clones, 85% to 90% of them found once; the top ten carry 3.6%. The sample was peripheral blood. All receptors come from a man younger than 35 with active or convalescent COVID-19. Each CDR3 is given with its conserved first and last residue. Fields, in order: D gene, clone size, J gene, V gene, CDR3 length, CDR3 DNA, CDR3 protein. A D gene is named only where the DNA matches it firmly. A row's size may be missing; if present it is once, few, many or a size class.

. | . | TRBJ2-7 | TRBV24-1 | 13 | TGTGCCACCAGTGACTCTAACTCCTACGAGCAGTACTTC | CATSDSNSYEQYF
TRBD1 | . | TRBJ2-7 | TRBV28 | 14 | TGTGCCAGCAGCCCGGGGGACAGGGAGAAAGAGCAGTACTTC | CASSPGDREKEQYF
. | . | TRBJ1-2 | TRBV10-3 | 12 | TGTGCCATCAGGAAAGACTTCTATGGCTACACCTTC | CAIRKDFYGYTF
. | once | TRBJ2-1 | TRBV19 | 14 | TGTGCCAGTAGTATAGGGGAGGCTAGCGTTGAGCAGTTCTTC | CASSIGEASVEQFF
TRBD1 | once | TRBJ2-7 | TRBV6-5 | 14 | TGTGCCAGCAGACCCGGGACAGGGGGCAACGAGCAGTACTTC | CASRPGTGGNEQYF
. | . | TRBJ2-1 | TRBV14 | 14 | TGTGCCAGCAGCCAAGAGATCCAGGGTATGGGGCAGTTCTTC | CASSQEIQGMGQFF
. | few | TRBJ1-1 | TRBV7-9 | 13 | TGTGCCAGCAGCTTAGACTCGAACACTGAAGCTTTCTTT | CASSLDSNTEAFF
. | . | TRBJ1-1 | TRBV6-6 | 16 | TGTGCCAGCAGCTCCCTCCAGGGGTCACCGAGAACTGAAGCTTTCTTT | CASSSLQGSPRTEAFF
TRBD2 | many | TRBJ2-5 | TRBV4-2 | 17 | TGTGCCAGCAGCCAAGAGCGGGGGGCACCGGGGCAAGAGACCCAGTACTTC | CASSQERGAPGQETQYF
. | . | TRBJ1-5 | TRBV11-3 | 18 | TGTGCCAGCAGCTTAAGGGGCTTATTAACCCTGCTAGGGCAGCCCCAGCATTTT | CASSLRGLLTLLGQPQHF
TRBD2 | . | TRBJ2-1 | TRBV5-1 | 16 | TGCGCCAGCAGCCGAAGCGGGGGGGCCGGGTCGAATGAGCAGTTCTTC | CASSRSGGAGSNEQFF
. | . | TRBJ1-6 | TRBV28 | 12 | TGTGCCAGCAGTTTCCTAAATTCACCCCTCCACTTT | CASSFLNSPLHF
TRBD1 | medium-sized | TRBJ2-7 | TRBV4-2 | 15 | TGTGCCAGCAGCCAAGATCAAACAGGGGGCTACGAGCAGTACTTC | CASSQDQTGGYEQYF
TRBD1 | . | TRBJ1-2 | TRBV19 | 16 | TGTGCCAGTAGTTTTATAGGACAGGGGCGAGACTATGGCTACACCTTC | CASSFIGQGRDYGYTF
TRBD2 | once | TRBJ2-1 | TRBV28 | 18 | TGTGCCAGCAGTCCGGGACTAGCGGGAGTCTCACTATGGGATGAGCAGTTCTTC | CASSPGLAGVSLWDEQFF
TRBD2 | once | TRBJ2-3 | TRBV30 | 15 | TGTGCCTGGAGTGTCGGGCGGGGGGGGTCGGATACGCAGTATTTT | CAWSVGRGGSDTQYF
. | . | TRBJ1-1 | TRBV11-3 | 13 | TGTGCCAGCAGCTTAGGGTACTACACTGAAGCTTTCTTT | CASSLGYYTEAFF
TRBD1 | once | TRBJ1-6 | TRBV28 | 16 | TGTGCCAGCAGGCCAACGGGACAGGTTGAGAATTCACCCCTCCACTTT | CASRPTGQVENSPLHF
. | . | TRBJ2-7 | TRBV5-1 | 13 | TGCGCCAGCAGCAGGTCAGGGGAATACGAGCAGTACTTC | CASSRSGEYEQYF
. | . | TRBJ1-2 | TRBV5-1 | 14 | TGCGCCAGCAGCTTGGCCGGGGGGGACTATGGCTACACCTTC | CASSLAGGDYGYTF
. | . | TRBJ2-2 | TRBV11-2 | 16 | TGTGCCAGCAGCCCACGGCCGGGAGCGAACACCGGGGAGCTGTTTTTT | CASSPRPGANTGELFF
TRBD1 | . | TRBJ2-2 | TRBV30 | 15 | TGTGCCTGGAATAGGGGGCCGGCGAACACCGGGGAGCTGTTTTTT | CAWNRGPANTGELFF
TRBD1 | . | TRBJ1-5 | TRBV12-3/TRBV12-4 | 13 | TGTGCCAGCAGTGACAGGGTAAATCAGCCCCAGCATTTT | CASSDRVNQPQHF
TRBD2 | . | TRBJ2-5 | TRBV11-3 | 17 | TGTGCCAGCAGCGTACAAAAGGGACTAGCGGGAGTAGGGGCCCAGTACTTC | CASSVQKGLAGVGAQYF
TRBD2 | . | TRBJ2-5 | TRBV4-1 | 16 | TGCGCCAGCAGCCAAGTGGCTAGCGGGGGCCAAGAGACCCAGTACTTC | CASSQVASGGQETQYF
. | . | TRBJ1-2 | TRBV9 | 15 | TGTGCCAGCAGCGCCTGGGGCAGGGCGGACTATGGCTACACCTTC | CASSAWGRADYGYTF
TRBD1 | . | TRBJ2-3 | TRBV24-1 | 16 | TGTGCCACCAGTGACTTGGGACAGGGGGCTACAGATACGCAGTATTTT | CATSDLGQGATDTQYF
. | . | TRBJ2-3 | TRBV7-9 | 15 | TGTGCCAGCAGCTTACCAGCGGACCTCACAGATACGCAGTATTTT | CASSLPADLTDTQYF
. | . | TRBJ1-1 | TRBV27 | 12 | TGTGCCAGCAGTTTAATTGGCAGTGAAGCTTTCTTT | CASSLIGSEAFF
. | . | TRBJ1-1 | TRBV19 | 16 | TGTGCCAGTAGTATGCGGACAGCTCGGTGGAACACTGAAGCTTTCTTT | CASSMRTARWNTEAFF
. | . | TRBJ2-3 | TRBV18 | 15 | TGTGCCAGCTCACCGAATTCAGGGATCACAGATACGCAGTATTTT | CASSPNSGITDTQYF
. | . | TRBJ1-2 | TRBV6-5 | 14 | TGTGCCAGCAGCGTCACTCGGGTGGGCTATGGCTACACCTTC | CASSVTRVGYGYTF
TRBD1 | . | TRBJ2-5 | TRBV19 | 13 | TGTGCCACCGGGGACAGGGCGGGGGAGACCCAGTACTTC | CATGDRAGETQYF
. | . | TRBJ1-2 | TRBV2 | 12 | TGTGCCAGTAACAGGGTCCACTATGGCTACACCTTC | CASNRVHYGYTF
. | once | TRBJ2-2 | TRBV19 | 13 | TGTGCCAGTTCTTGGGGGGTCACCGGGGAGCTGTTTTTT | CASSWGVTGELFF
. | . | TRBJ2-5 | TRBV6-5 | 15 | TGTGCCAGCAGTCCCCAGGAGGCAATCCAAGAGACCCAGTACTTC | CASSPQEAIQETQYF
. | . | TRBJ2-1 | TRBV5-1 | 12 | TGCGCCAGCAGCGAGACTCACAATGAGCAGTTCTTC | CASSETHNEQFF
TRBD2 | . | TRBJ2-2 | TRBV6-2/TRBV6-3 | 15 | TGTGCCAGCAGTTGGGAGGGCCCGAACACCGGGGAGCTGTTTTTT | CASSWEGPNTGELFF
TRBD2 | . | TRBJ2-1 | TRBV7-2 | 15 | TGTGCCAGCAGTACTAGCGGGTTCTCCTACAATGAGCAGTTCTTC | CASSTSGFSYNEQFF
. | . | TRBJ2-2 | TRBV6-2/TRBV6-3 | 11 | TGTGCCAGCAGTTGGCCCGGGGAGCTGTTTTTT | CASSWPGELFF
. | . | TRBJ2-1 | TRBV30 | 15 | TGTGCCTGGAGCGCGGGACTGATTGATTACAATGAGCAGTTCTTC | CAWSAGLIDYNEQFF
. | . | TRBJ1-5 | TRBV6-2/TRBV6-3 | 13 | TGTGCCAGCAGTCTCAGGAGCAATCAGCCCCAGCATTTT | CASSLRSNQPQHF
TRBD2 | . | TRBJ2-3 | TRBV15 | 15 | TGTGCCACCAGCGTGGGACTAGCGAACACAGATACGCAGTATTTT | CATSVGLANTDTQYF
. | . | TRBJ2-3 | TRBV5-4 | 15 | TGTGCCAGCAGCCCTGCCGCGGGATCCCCCCAGGCGCAGTATTTT | CASSPAAGSPQAQYF
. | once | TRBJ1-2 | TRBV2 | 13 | TGTGCCAGCAGTGAAGCGAGAACCGATGGCTACACCTTC | CASSEARTDGYTF
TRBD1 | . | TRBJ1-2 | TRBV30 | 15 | TGTGCCTGGGATACTGCGGGACAGGGGGCGGGAGGCTACACCTTC | CAWDTAGQGAGGYTF